The clone carrying this T cell receptor (beta chain) has just a few counts. Its antigen is currently unknown. Expressed TCRB transcripts were sequenced because the entire RNA isolate underwent reverse transcription. Clones were read by immunoSEQ multiplex PCR, and TCRdb kept only the in-frame ones, dropping some. The sample has about 340,000 clones; around 9.7% are singletons. The sample is drawn from a study of beta chain features in type 1 diabetes. Study-level results: Moderate yet significant TCRB CDR3 shortening was seen in Type 1 diabetes patients in all four CD4+ subsets.

The sequenced material came from central memory CD4+ T cells from blood. The receptor's source is a man aged 25 to 45 with type 1 diabetes.

Here the CDR3 DNA reads TGTGCCAGCAAAGGCTTCCAAGAGACCCAGTACTTC. Residues: CASKGFQETQYF. V usage is TRBV11-2 and J usage is TRBJ2-5; D is unresolved. Germline CDR1 SGHAT, CDR2 FQNNGV. V lost 7 bases and J lost 1, with 7 bases in between. This CDR3 is built from 12 residues.